Each of the 8 T cell receptor beta chains below was sequenced from the same sample in a study of T cell responses to AZD1222 COVID-19 vaccine. The protocol was immunoSEQ multiplex PCR, while the TCRdb copy is restricted to in-frame clones and leaves out a portion. The repertoire holds some 81,000 clones, with around 85% as singletons. The material was peripheral blood, obtained 28 days after the second AZD1222 dose. Receptors originate from an adult who received the AZD1222 COVID-19 vaccine.

This clone was seen once. A much larger clone differs by one base, so this may be a read error. The sample has other DNA sequences that encode this CDR3 too. V gene TRBV28 combines with J gene TRBJ1-1; no definite D call. Germline CDR1 reads MDHEN; CDR2 reads SYDVKM. V was pared by 6 bases and J by 1 base, with 6 bases between. The CDR3 totals 12 residues. CDR3 protein: CASRGWNTEAFF. CDR3 coding DNA: TGTGCCAGCAGGGGGTGGAACACTGAAGCTTTCTTT.

The genes are TRBV7-8 and TRBJ2-1, with unresolved D. There are 16 residues in the CDR3. The V end lost 5 bases, the J end lost 1 base, and 15 bases lay between the germline ends. CDR1 is SGHVS, CDR2 FQNEAQ, per germline. CDR3 bases: TGTGCCAGCAGCCTCAGAGAGCTATGGTCCTACAATGAGCAGTTCTTC. Translating gives CASSLRELWSYNEQFF.

The chain has TRBV30 and TRBJ1-1; D is possibly TRBD1 (5 bases). CDR3 length: 13 residues. Germline assignment: CDR1 GTSNPN and CDR2 SVGIG (reference sequence). Between the trimmed V and J ends, which lost 2 bases and 7 bases, there was a span of 14 bases. The CDR3 loop reads CAWSLGLGDEAFF. Here the CDR3 DNA reads TGTGCCTGGAGTCTCGGGTTGGGGGATGAAGCTTTCTTT.

The rearrangement joins TRBV7-9 to TRBJ1-1, with D tentatively TRBD1 (5 bases). Trimming removed 2 bases at V and 4 bases at J, with 14 bases between. CDR3 size: 15 residues. Germline V CDR1 and CDR2: SEHNR, FQNEAQ (reference sequence). The CDR3 is CASSLIAQGSTEAFF. CDR3 nucleotide sequence: TGTGCCAGCAGCTTAATTGCCCAGGGTAGCACTGAAGCTTTCTTT.

The chain carries TRBV28 and TRBJ1-1; 7 bases match TRBD1. V shed 6 bases, J shed 0 bases, and the junction held 10 bases outside the gene matches. There are 16 residues in the CDR3. Germline lookup yields CDR1 MDHEN and CDR2 SYDVKM. The CDR3 DNA sequence: TGTGCCAGCAGACAAACAGGGGTCGGATTGAACACTGAAGCTTTCTTT. This codes for CASRQTGVGLNTEAFF.

The count of this clone is one. The chain links TRBV5-1 to TRBJ2-1; either TRBD1 or TRBD2 may fit D (5 bases each). This CDR3 is built from 14 residues. Trimming shortened V by 4 bases and J by 2 bases, and 10 bases separated the two germline ends. Germline V lookup: CDR1 SGHRS, CDR2 YFSETQ. This chain's CDR3 is CASSTGTAYNEQFF. The CDR3 coding sequence is TGCGCCAGCAGCACCGGGACGGCCTACAATGAGCAGTTCTTC. The full variable domain, its missing parts supplied by reference TRBV5-1 and TRBJ2-1, is KAGVTQTPRYLIKTRGQQVTLSCSPISGHRSVSWYQQTPGQGLQFLFEYFSETQRNKGNFPGRFSGRQFSNSRSEMNVSTLELGDSALYLCASSTGTAYNEQFFGPGTRLTVL.

This sequence joins TRBV2 and TRBJ1-4; the D is unclear. The CDR3 covers 15 residues. CDR1 is SNHLY, CDR2 FYNNEI, per germline. The V end lost 4 bases, the J end lost 5 bases, and 14 bases lay between the germline ends. CDR3 amino acids: CASSASGRGNEKLFF. The CDR3 DNA sequence: TGTGCCAGCAGTGCTTCCGGACGCGGGAATGAAAAACTGTTTTTT.

V gene TRBV5-6 combines with J gene TRBJ1-2, with TRBD1 matching 10 bases. The CDR3 spans 15 residues. Germline V gene sequence: CDR1 SGHDT, CDR2 YYEEEE. J was trimmed by 3 bases and V by 3 bases; bases with no gene match: 5. CDR3 DNA: TGTGCCAGCAGCTCCAGACAGGGGGCATACTATGGCTACACCTTC. It translates to CASSSRQGAYYGYTF.